This T cell receptor (beta chain) was identified in a study of shared clonotypes between healthy human individuals (TCRdb year 2020). Some background on the complete study: Three men and two women, aged 18 to 49 years, made up the cohort. The study deeply sequenced blood TCR repertoires of 5 or 6 healthy adults to estimate repertoire size and the extent of clonotype sharing between individuals. Between about 0.9 and 9 billion PBMCs per donor were obtained by leukapheresis. For each donor, CD4 naive and CD4 memory were each given three plates, CD8 naive was given two plates, and CD8 memory was given one plate. Different laboratories and diverse techniques were used to prepare libraries and sequence TCR repertoires, to increase sequencing depth and limit assay-specific biases.

CD8 naive samples were CD45RO-negative cells positively selected for CCR7, giving a CD45RA+CCR7+ population that excluded TemRA cells. Healthy HIV-negative adults with no recently reported acute infections or vaccinations were included as donors. Only Caucasian adults living in Nashville, Tennessee, USA were represented among the donors. Blood was collected by leukapheresis, and PBMCs were isolated by Ficoll-Histopaque density gradient centrifugation and then cryopreserved in liquid nitrogen vapor phase. Analytical flow cytometry was used to check the purity and quantity of each magnetically sorted T cell population. From each sorted fraction, genomic DNA was isolated and quantified by UV absorbance on a Nanodrop 2000c. TCR CDR3 regions were amplified from genomic DNA by multiplex PCR using the deep immunoSEQ assay. Extracted genomic DNA from each cell subset was spread evenly across all wells of several immunoSEQ 96-well plates, with each plate serving as a replicate. Each replicate PCR for sorted subsets received approximately 220 ng genomic DNA, equal to roughly 30,000 T cell genomes. Purified libraries were quantified with a Qubit 3.0 fluorometer, sized on a Bioanalyzer 2100, and re-quantified with the KAPA Library Quantification kit. Every immunoSEQ 96-well plate was sequenced on a separate single-read 150-cycle Illumina NextSeq 550 flow cell. Per the source publication's procedure: The immunoSEQ output contained only junctional sequences without quality scores, so filtering could not match that applied to full-length reads. To assign V/J genes and CDR3, sequences were annotated against IMGT germline references using PyIR, a Python wrapper for IgBLAST v1.9. Reads were filtered out if the reads had weak V/J assignments (E-value above 1e-6), no CDR3, stop codons, out-of-frame junctions, or ambiguous translated residues. V3J clonotypes were defined by identical inferred V gene, J gene, and CDR3 amino acid sequence. Percentage overlap between repertoires was calculated by dividing the number of shared unique clonotypes by the size of the smaller repertoire. RTK rarefaction, the Chao1 estimator, and Recon v2.1 estimates of unobserved clonotypes were used to assess repertoire richness. Generation probabilities for all TCRbeta clonotypes obtained by the gDNA method from a few donors were computed using OLGA. TCRdb retrieved this table from immuneACCESS and kept in-frame rearrangements only. Not all clones are present; in checked studies, unresolved V genes account for under half, and no reason is known for the remainder. The D gene and trimming were derived from the DNA, and the V and J assignments and clone size from that table. The sample data list about 680,000 clones, and under 95% of these were observed just once. The ten largest make up 24% of the sample.

Details on this clone: It has no known antigen specificity. No clone much larger than this one lies a single base away; base qualities are absent.

Findings and caveats that apply to the study as a whole: The small number of donors limited the genetic and exposure-history diversity represented. Naive subsets generally had larger estimated clonotype richness than memory subsets did. Even with the large sequencing depth, rarefaction of the sorted-subset datasets indicated that sequencing was incomplete. Sharing across a few donors was observed for 5% to 6.5% of naive CD4, over 3% of naive CD8, 2.3% of memory CD4, and about 0.38% of memory CD8 clonotypes. Pairwise subsampling led to the expectation that sequencing depth would affect the degree of clonotype sharing among donors. Only blood was sampled, and tissue TCR repertoires likely differ from those in blood. Compared with non-shared clonotypes, clonotypes shared by all four sorted-subset donors had higher generation probabilities.

Cut back by 1 base and 1 base, the V and J ends lie 12 bases apart. The CDR3, from cysteine to phenylalanine, totals 16 residues. Only the CDR3 part of the read is kept: 48 bases, read in frame from the first base. In the germline V gene, CDR1 corresponds to SGHTA and CDR2 to FQGNSA. The sequence is built from TRBV7-2 and TRBJ2-3; possibly the D gene is TRBD2, per 5 matching bases. This clonotype was obtained from a man between 25 and 39 years old in good health. The sequenced sample was naive CD8+ T cells sorted from blood. In light of the paper, this sample's cell subset or site label describes: CD45RA+CCR7+. In nucleotide form, the sequence is TGTGCCAGCAGCTTAGGGGTGAGGGCGGGCACAGATACGCAGTATTTT. Its protein reads: CASSLGVRAGTDTQYF.